This T cell receptor beta chain was recovered during a study of blood T cell repertoires in COVID-19. Study as a whole: Specimens from acute and convalescent COVID-19 originated in the United States, Italy and Spain.

The V and J ends lost 2 bases and 4 bases respectively, with 11 bases between them. The length of the CDR3 is 14 residues. The germline V gene has CDR1 MDHEN and CDR2 SYDVKM. The protocol was immunoSEQ multiplex PCR, while the TCRdb copy is restricted to in-frame clones and leaves out a portion. The data show about 64,000 clones, with around 86% seen just once and roughly 3.2% held by the top ten. The sample was peripheral blood. The source of this sequence is a man aged 50 to 59 with active COVID-19. The V gene is TRBV28, the J gene TRBJ1-1; D is possibly TRBD1 (5 bases). CDR3 DNA: TGTGCCAGCAGTTTAGGCGAAGGGGTCACTGAAGCTTTCTTT. Translation: CASSLGEGVTEAFF.